The TCR beta chain described here comes from a study of T cells in Graves' hyperthyroidism and ophthalmopathy. Used for diagnoses were clinical symptoms, serum thyroxine and TRAb, thyroid ultrasound and orbital computed tomography. RNA transcripts yielded amplified TCR beta CDR3 regions. Using the HTBI primer set, a first-round RT-PCR was run on the TCR CDR3. Each CDR3 protein is one row after TCRdb ran MiXCR on the multiplex PCR reads. Of about 420,000 distinct CDR3 sequences in the sample, around 14% were seen once. The sequence was collected from a woman between 18 and 29 years old with Graves' hyperthyroidism. Specimen: blood.

CDR3 nucleotides: TGCGCCAGCAGCCAAGATCTAGCGGGAGGGCCTCAGAATGAGCAGTTCTTC. This encodes CASSQDLAGGPQNEQFF. J is TRBJ2-1 and V is TRBV4-1; 12 positions agree with TRBD2. This CDR3 has 17 amino acids. From germline, CDR1 is MGHRA and CDR2 YSYEKL. V shed 0 bases and J 7 bases; nucleotides not matched to a gene: 7.